The 22 T cell receptor beta chains listed next were all sequenced from one sample in a study of breast tumors, draining lymph nodes, adjacent tissues. TCRdb called the multiplex PCR reads again in MiXCR, with one record for every CDR3 protein. Among tens of thousands of distinct CDR3 sequences listed, roughly two fifths were seen once. Material for sequencing was breast tumor tissue. The receptor set was obtained from a female donor with breast cancer. Some clones in this sample may be carry-over from other donors' samples.

This clonotype was counted only a few times. J is TRBJ2-7 and V is TRBV18, with D maybe TRBD2 (6 bases). V dropped 5 bases and J dropped 5 bases, with 16 bases sitting between them. The germline V gene encodes CDR1 KGHSH and CDR2 LQKENI. This CDR3 is 14 amino acids long. The CDR3 DNA sequence: TGTGCCAGCTCATCCGAACCGACTAGAAACGAGCAGTACTTC. Its translation is CASSSEPTRNEQYF.

This clonotype appeared a few times. The gene calls are TRBV19 and TRBJ2-1; 8 bases map to TRBD1. V shed 1 base, J shed 7 bases, and the junction held 9 bases outside the gene matches. The CDR3 has 16 amino acids. Germline-derived CDR1 and CDR2 are LNHDA and SQIVND (reference sequence). The CDR3 region has the DNA TGTGCCAGTAGTATAGGGACAGGGAGGAAGAGAAATGAGCAGTTCTTC. Translating it yields CASSIGTGRKRNEQFF.

V is TRBV20-1 and J is TRBJ2-1, with 7 bases identical to TRBD2. The germline gives CDR1 DFQATT, CDR2 SNEGSKA (reference sequence). J lost 10 bases, V lost 0 bases, and 9 bases had no gene match. This CDR3 is 14 amino acids long. CDR3 region: CSAREIWEGQEQFF. The CDR3 nucleotides read TGCAGTGCTAGAGAGATATGGGAGGGCCAGGAGCAGTTCTTC.

This clonotype was counted many times. CDR3 protein: CAWSPTGLAGGRNPDTQYF. CDR3 nucleotides: TGTGCCTGGAGTCCAACGGGACTAGCGGGGGGGAGAAACCCAGATACGCAGTATTTT. This sequence joins TRBV30 and TRBJ2-3, with 16 bases aligning to TRBD2. Germline trimming cut 2 bases from V and 4 bases from J; bases unmatched to any gene: 12. The CDR3 covers 19 residues. Germline loops: CDR1 GTSNPN, CDR2 SVGIG (reference sequence).

This clonotype was seen at least ten times. The CDR3 DNA follows: TGTGCCAGCGGGCGTGGCCTTGAGCAGTTCTTC. It encodes CASGRGLEQFF. The rearrangement uses TRBV7-9 and TRBJ2-1; no clear D gene. The germline V and J ends were trimmed by 8 bases and 9 bases, with 11 bases remaining between them. Germline V gives CDR1 SEHNR, CDR2 FQNEAQ (reference sequence). CDR3 length: 11 residues.

The chain combines TRBV29-1 with TRBJ2-5; a possible D gene is TRBD2 (6 bases). The CDR3 is 11 amino acids. Germline V lookup: CDR1 SQVTM, CDR2 ANQGSEA. Trimming took 7 bases from V and 5 from J, leaving 11 bases between them. The CDR3 sequence is CSGGTQETQYF. As DNA, the CDR3 is TGCAGCGGGGGGACTCAGGAGACCCAGTACTTC.

This clonotype qualifies as medium-sized. V is TRBV25-1 and J is TRBJ1-6; D remains ambiguous. Germline assignment: CDR1 MGHDK and CDR2 SYGVNS. The CDR3 contains 13 residues. Trimming removed 6 bases from V and 8 bases from J, with 11 bases in between. DNA for the CDR3: TGTGCCAGCAGACTCTTCGTGGATTCACCCCTCCACTTT. It is translated as CASRLFVDSPLHF.

This clonotype has at least ten counts. The V and J genes are TRBV4-3 and TRBJ2-7, with 12 bases lining up with TRBD2. The CDR3 contains 17 residues. Germline CDR1 reads LGHNA; CDR2 reads YSLEER. Trimming took 0 bases from V and 2 from J; bases not matched to a gene: 5. The CDR3 loop is CASSQDRTSGVTYEQYF. The DNA for the CDR3 is TGCGCCAGCAGCCAAGATCGGACTAGCGGGGTTACCTACGAGCAGTACTTC.

The chain combines TRBV24-1 with TRBJ2-1, with D hard to call. V was shortened by 4 bases and J by 3 bases, with 3 bases between the two germline ends. The CDR3 totals 12 residues. In germline, CDR1 is KGHDR, CDR2 SFDVKD. The CDR3 DNA sequence: TGTGCCACCAGTGACAGCTACAATGAGCAGTTCTTC. It translates to CATSDSYNEQFF.

Remarks on this clonotype: The germline gene is not matched at one end of the junction; a read error may be the cause. V usage is TRBV12-3 or TRBV12-4 and J usage is TRBJ1-5; possibly TRBD1 for D (6 bases). This CDR3 has 14 residues. The chain's CDR3 is CAGSPTGADQPQHF. CDR3 coding DNA: TGTGCCGGCAGTCCCACGGGGGCGGATCAGCCCCAGCATTTT.

Within the sample, this clonotype is medium-sized (0.01 to 0.1%). The chain recombines TRBV30 with TRBJ2-3, with TRBD1 matching 9 bases. The CDR3 has 14 residues. V was clipped by 1 base and J by 5 bases; unmatched bases: 4. CDR1 and CDR2 (germline): GTSNPN, SVGIG (reference sequence). The CDR3 spells CAWSDRGLGDTQYF. DNA of the CDR3: TGTGCCTGGAGTGACAGGGGGCTTGGAGATACGCAGTATTTT.

The chain recombines TRBV11-3 with TRBJ2-6, with TRBD1 matching over 7 bases. The CDR3 is 15 amino acids. The J segment lost 2 bases and the V segment lost 8 bases, leaving 6 bases of the junction unmatched. Germline V gives CDR1 SGHNT, CDR2 YENEEA. This chain's CDR3 is CASQTGRTGANVLTF. The CDR3, as DNA: TGTGCCAGCCAGACAGGGCGAACTGGGGCCAACGTCCTGACTTTC.

As DNA, the CDR3 is TGTGCCAGCAGTGGACAGGGGGCTTCACCCCTCCACTTT. Encoded protein: CASSGQGASPLHF. The chain links TRBV25-1 to TRBJ1-6, with 10 nucleotides matching TRBD1. CDR1 MGHDK and CDR2 SYGVNS come from the germline V gene. V shed 4 bases and J 9 bases; nucleotides not matched to a gene: 0. The CDR3 length is 13 residues.

This clonotype was seen at least ten times. A much larger clone differs by one base, so this may be a read error. The V gene is TRBV6-1, the J gene TRBJ2-7, with unresolved D. CDR3 length: 12 residues. Germline V gene data show CDR1 as MNHNS and CDR2 as SASEGT. Trimming left V 5 bases short and J 3 bases short, with 8 bases between. CDR3 sequence (DNA): TGTGCCAGCAGTCAATATGGCTACGAGCAGTACTTC. Amino acids: CASSQYGYEQYF.

A few counts support this clonotype. The genes are TRBV4-2 and TRBJ2-1; maybe TRBD2 (6 bases). The V end lost 3 bases, the J end lost 3 bases, and 18 bases lay between the germline ends. Germline loops: CDR1 LGHNA, CDR2 YNFKEQ. The CDR3 contains 17 residues. The CDR3 nucleotides are TGTGCCAGCAGCCATTCCCGGATAGCGGTTCTCTACAATGAGCAGTTCTTC. It translates to CASSHSRIAVLYNEQFF.

The table lists this clonotype with many counts. One base away lies a much larger clone, so this may be a sequencing read error. In DNA form, the CDR3 reads TGTGCCAGCAGCTTAATGCCGGGAACCTACGAGCAGTACTTC. It specifies CASSLMPGTYEQYF. V usage is TRBV11-2 and J usage is TRBJ2-7; possibly TRBD2 for D (5 bases). The germline V and J ends were trimmed by 2 bases and 2 bases, with 10 bases remaining between them. CDR3 size: 14 residues. From germline, CDR1 is SGHAT and CDR2 FQNNGV.

This clonotype occurred many times. One junction end disagrees with the germline gene, perhaps due to a read error. The V call is TRBV12-3 or TRBV12-4, the J call TRBJ2-3, with 8 bases matching TRBD2. CDR3 length: 15 residues. As DNA, the CDR3 is TGTGCCAGCAGCTTAGCGGGGTCAAACACAGATACGCAGTATTTT. This translates into CASSLAGSNTDTQYF.

This clonotype was detected many times. The V call is TRBV12-3 or TRBV12-4, the J call TRBJ2-2; TRBD1 matches at 7 bases. The CDR3 extends over 16 amino acids. The junction had 10 bases not matched to a gene; V was cut back by 7 bases and J by 2 bases. The CDR3 spells CASTLTGTANTGELFF. CDR3 coding DNA: TGTGCCAGCACCCTTACCGGGACAGCCAACACCGGGGAGCTGTTTTTT.

This clonotype qualifies as medium-sized (0.01 to 0.1%). This chain connects TRBV7-8 to TRBJ2-7; tentative D call: TRBD1 (5 bases). Germline CDR1 SGHVS, CDR2 FQNEAQ. The CDR3 consists of 15 residues. The ends were cut back, 5 bases at V and 3 bases at J, with 17 bases in the middle. DNA for the CDR3: TGTGCCAGCAGCACCGATCCCCCAGGGTACTACGAGCAGTACTTC. Amino acids: CASSTDPPGYYEQYF.

This clonotype was counted at least ten times. This could be a read error, since a much larger clone is one nucleotide away. The chain has TRBV20-1 and TRBJ2-5, with D possibly being TRBD2 (6 bases). From germline, CDR1 is DFQATT and CDR2 SNEGSKA (reference sequence). This CDR3 comprises 15 residues. V was pared by 0 bases and J by 4 bases, with 15 bases between. CDR3: CSARDIGSTAETQYF. The CDR3 region has the DNA TGCAGTGCTAGAGATATCGGGAGTACTGCAGAGACCCAGTACTTC.

This rearrangement joins TRBV15 to TRBJ2-6; the match to TRBD1 covers 8 bases. CDR3 length: 20 residues. Trimming took 2 bases from V and 2 from J; bases not matched to a gene: 14. CDR1 is LNHNV, CDR2 YYDKDF, per germline (reference sequence). CDR3: CATSRKLGQEGRAGANVLTF. DNA of the CDR3: TGTGCCACCAGCAGAAAACTGGGACAGGAGGGACGGGCTGGGGCCAACGTCCTGACTTTC.

Many counts were recorded for this clonotype. The rearrangement joins TRBV7-9 to TRBJ1-2; 9 nucleotides line up with TRBD1. J lost 8 bases, V lost 8 bases, and 6 bases had no gene match. The germline CDR1 and CDR2 sequences are SEHNR and FQNEAQ (reference sequence). The CDR3 totals 12 residues. The chain's CDR3 is CASLQGAEGYTF. CDR3 in DNA: TGTGCCAGCCTACAGGGGGCAGAAGGCTACACCTTC.